What follows describes a single TCR beta chain. This clonotype was seen many times. This receptor's antigen is unknown. Per-base quality was not reported, and no clone a single base away is much larger than it. For repertoire sequencing, the TCR beta CDR3 regions were amplified from RNA transcripts. The first round of RT-PCR was done with HTBI primers and the Qiagen OneStep RT-PCR kit, and was followed by a second round of multiplex PCR, then size selection and purification. Libraries were sequenced on an Illumina HiSeq2000 using paired-end 100 bp reads. As for the authors' bioinformatics: SOAPnuke was used for read processing, and reads with adapters, uncalled bases, a mean Phred below 15, or no exact constant-primer or identifier match were discarded. High-quality paired reads were merged with COPE v1.2.5. Clonotypes were defined as unique nucleotide sequences and were aligned to IMGT TRB V, D and J references using MiTCR v1.1. Analysis was restricted to V-J combinations with a frequency above 0.0001, which covered 98% to 99.2% of repertoires. A TCR clonal expansion and chaos score per V-J combination was defined as the ratio of F50 clonal expansion to chaos observed in the TCRdist matrix. Features were reduced by Welch's t-statistics and random forest to approximately 13 V-J combinations, which fed a naive Bayes classifier. The similarity between thyroid and blood repertoires was quantified using the Morisita-Horn index. Using fastp at Q25 and MiXCR, TCRdb reprocessed the public reads and kept productive beta chains. One record per CDR3 amino acid sequence lists the most common genes and DNA. For this entry, the V and J calls and clone size follow TCRdb and not the study's own pipeline. This sample gives 300,000 to 450,000 distinct CDR3 sequences in total; about a sixth of them show up just once. 2% to 3% of the sample comes from the top ten.

Hyperthyroidism was considered stable if no progression to ophthalmopathy occurred within 18 months of follow-up. Hyperthyroidism patients were newly diagnosed, were aged 18 to 65 years, and had a disease duration under 2 months. Patients with other autoimmune diseases, uncontrolled infections, pregnancy or lactation were excluded from the study. Clinical symptoms, serum thyroxine, TRAb, thyroid ultrasound and orbital computed tomography were used for diagnosis. Using Ficoll-Paque density gradient centrifugation, PBMCs were isolated from 9.5 to 10 ml of fresh peripheral blood. Total RNA was extracted using Trizol reagent, and RNA quality was checked on an Agilent 2100 Bioanalyzer. This sample was taken from a study of Graves' ophthalmopathy and Graves' hyperthyroidism listed by TCRdb under 2018. Regarding the complete study: Peripheral blood was collected at initial diagnosis, prior to any treatment. To tell Graves' ophthalmopathy apart from Graves' hyperthyroidism, and to predict which patients would progress to ophthalmopathy, the study relied on TCR beta repertoire signatures. In total, approximately 130 blood samples were TCR-sequenced: fewer than 50 ophthalmopathy, about 75 hyperthyroidism and some 17 hyperthyroidism-to-ophthalmopathy patients. To explore V-J signatures that separate ophthalmopathy from hyperthyroidism, a discovery set of approximately 100 patients was enrolled, consisting of 40 to 45 with ophthalmopathy and around 57 with stable hyperthyroidism. For independent validation, a separate cohort was made up of around 18 hyperthyroidism patients plus 17 patients who later progressed from hyperthyroidism to ophthalmopathy. In six hyperthyroidism patients, the T-cell repertoire of thyroid tissue was compared with the T-cell repertoire of blood. Once sampling was done, hyperthyroidism patients were given methimazole at a starting dose of 30 mg daily, while ophthalmopathy patients were given high-dose intravenous methylprednisolone. The paper as a whole reports these results and caveats: In cross-validation, the 13-signature model distinguished ophthalmopathy from stable hyperthyroidism with 87.88% sensitivity and about 81% specificity, while in the test set the corresponding values were around 79% and 71%. Most of the expanded thyroid clonotypes with a frequency above 0.001 were also detected in blood, and it was suggested that the thyroid immune response may be reflected by blood repertoires. No statistical method was used to set the sample size in advance, and the investigators knew which group each participant was assigned to. In validation, the model predicted ophthalmopathy progression with over 60% sensitivity and roughly 72% specificity; roughly 11 predicted patients were CT-confirmed with GO in a median of around 6 months.

The specimen sequenced was peripheral blood. This TCR came from an adult woman with stable Graves' hyperthyroidism.

The base sequence is TGTGCCAGCAGTCTACAGCCTAGGGCCAACGTCCTGACTTTC. Translated, this gives CASSLQPRANVLTF. The V gene is TRBV6-2 or TRBV6-3 and the J gene is TRBJ2-6, with no confidently assigned D gene. From its cysteine to its phenylalanine, the CDR3 spans 14 amino acids. The retained sequence is limited to the CDR3, 42 bases, with the frame set at the first base. The germline ends are 10 bases apart after V is trimmed by 5 bases and J by 5 bases. The germline V gene yields MNHEY for CDR1 and SVGEGT for CDR2.